The 14 T cell receptor beta chains below were found in one sample sequenced in a study of T-cell reconstitution after alpha-beta-depleted transplantation in children. Construction of the TCRbeta library involved unique molecular identifiers. TCRdb reanalysed the PCR reads using MiXCR and keeps one entry per CDR3 protein. The sample consists of roughly 420,000 distinct CDR3 sequences, around 16% of them appearing once. Sequencing was performed on PBMCs, mostly from graft donor cells, taken 360 days after TCRalphabeta/CD19-depleted stem cell transplant. All receptors derive from a boy in the first two years of life who had a stem cell transplant for Wiskott-Aldrich syndrome, so the T cells may come from the graft donor.

The V and J genes are TRBV7-2 and TRBJ2-7; perhaps TRBD1 as D (5 bases). V was shortened by 3 bases and J by 7 bases, with 22 bases between the two germline ends. Looked up from germline, CDR1 is SGHTA and CDR2 is FQGNSA. This CDR3 contains 16 residues. This CDR3 reads CASSFRRVEGAGEQYF. DNA for the CDR3: TGTGCCAGCAGCTTTCGTCGAGTTGAAGGGGCCGGGGAGCAGTACTTC.

V is TRBV4-2 and J is TRBJ2-3; D is ambiguous. V shed 1 base and J shed 0 bases, with 14 bases lying between them. CDR3 length equals 17 residues. The germline CDR1 and CDR2 sequences are LGHNA and YNFKEQ. This CDR3 is CASSQVKRVGSTDTQYF. CDR3 nucleotides: TGTGCCAGCAGCCAAGTAAAACGGGTGGGGAGCACAGATACGCAGTATTTT.

This clonotype was observed many times. The rearrangement links TRBV6-1 to TRBJ2-5, with D perhaps given as TRBD1 or TRBD2 (5 bases each). The V gene's germline CDR1 is MNHNS and CDR2 SASEGT. V was pared by 4 bases and J by 5 bases, with 11 bases between. This CDR3 has 13 amino acids. As DNA, the CDR3 is TGTGCCAGCAGTGCCAGGGAGAGGGAGACCCAGTACTTC. Translation gives CASSARERETQYF.

A few counts support this clonotype. The chain links TRBV12-3 or TRBV12-4 to TRBJ2-1; D is perhaps TRBD1 (5 bases). Trimming left V 2 bases short and J 12 bases short, with 11 bases between. This CDR3 contains 12 residues. The CDR3 reads CASSLSQGTQFF. CDR3 in DNA: TGTGCCAGCAGTTTATCGCAGGGCACGCAGTTCTTC.

The chain links TRBV12-3 or TRBV12-4 to TRBJ2-3; 7 bases are shared with TRBD2. The length of the CDR3 is 14 residues. V trimming: 3 bases; J trimming: 3 bases; junction bases outside the gene matches: 3. DNA for the CDR3: TGTGCCAGCAGTTTCTTTAGCGGGACAGATACGCAGTATTTT. Protein: CASSFFSGTDTQYF.

This clonotype was picked up a small number of times. CDR3 region: CSAYLSYEQYF. CDR3 nucleotides: TGCAGTGCTTACCTCAGTTACGAGCAGTACTTC. The rearrangement joins TRBV20-1 to TRBJ2-7; unclear D gene. The CDR3 has 11 amino acids. The germline gives CDR1 DFQATT, CDR2 SNEGSKA (reference sequence). V shed 5 bases and J shed 4 bases, with 9 bases lying between them.

The chain's CDR3 is CASSVTSYSGEQFF. The CDR3 coding sequence is TGTGCCAGCAGCGTGACTAGCTACTCAGGTGAGCAGTTCTTC. The chain carries TRBV9 and TRBJ2-1; 7 bases are a match to TRBD2. There are 14 residues in the CDR3. J was trimmed by 9 bases and V by 2 bases; bases with no gene match: 8. Germline V gene lookup returns CDR1 SGDLS and CDR2 YYNGEE. The complete variable domain, with remaining parts taken from reference TRBV9 and TRBJ2-1, reads DSGVTQTPKHLITATGQRVTLRCSPRSGDLSVYWYQQSLDQGLQFLIQYYNGEERAKGNILERFSAQQFPDLHSELNLSSLELGDSALYFCASSVTSYSGEQFFGPGTRLTVL.

The chain joins TRBV24-1 to TRBJ2-5; possible D gene TRBD1, 6 bases. The CDR3 sequence is 14 residues long. Germline CDR1 is KGHDR and CDR2 is SFDVKD. V lost 9 bases and J 0 bases, leaving 13 bases between the germline ends. The CDR3 DNA is TGTGCCACCGAAGGCCCAGGGGACCAAGAGACCCAGTACTTC. Encoded protein: CATEGPGDQETQYF.

This chain links TRBV6-1 with TRBJ2-5; D ambiguous. The CDR3 is 16 amino acids. CDR1 is MNHNS, CDR2 SASEGT, per germline. V was shortened by 6 bases and J by 5 bases, with 22 bases between the two germline ends. DNA of the CDR3: TGTGCCAGCAGCCCTGGGGTCACATGGGCACGGGAGACCCAGTACTTC. Its protein product is CASSPGVTWARETQYF.

This clonotype has just a few counts. The CDR3 coding sequence is TGTGCCAGCTCAGGAATACTCTCCTACGAGCAGTACTTC. Residues: CASSGILSYEQYF. The genes are TRBV18 and TRBJ2-7; D is ambiguous. This CDR3 has 13 residues. Germline CDR1 and CDR2: KGHSH and LQKENI. Trimming left V 5 bases short and J 0 bases short, with 8 bases between.

This rearrangement joins TRBV4-3 to TRBJ2-3; D gene uncertain. V shed 1 base and J shed 2 bases, with 10 bases lying between them. The V gene's germline CDR1 is LGHNA and CDR2 YSLEER. The length of the CDR3 is 15 residues. The CDR3 region is CASSQGDLVTDTQYF. In DNA form, the CDR3 reads TGCGCCAGCAGCCAAGGGGATCTCGTCACAGATACGCAGTATTTT.

This clonotype was picked up a small number of times. The chain uses TRBV5-1 and TRBJ2-1, with TRBD2 matching over 7 bases. Germline lookup yields CDR1 SGHRS and CDR2 YFSETQ. CDR3 length equals 15 residues. V dropped 0 bases and J dropped 4; count of bases not matched to a gene: 4. The CDR3 DNA is TGCGCCAGCAGCTTGGGGGGACTAAATTACAATGAGCAGTTCTTC. This sequence encodes CASSLGGLNYNEQFF.

Only a few counts were recorded for this clonotype. This sequence joins TRBV5-1 and TRBJ2-2; the D is unclear. Germline CDR1 and CDR2: SGHRS and YFSETQ. V was trimmed by 2 bases and J by 5 bases, leaving 7 bases between them. The CDR3 runs to 13 residues. The CDR3 protein is CASSFQATGELFF. The CDR3 bases are TGCGCCAGCAGCTTCCAGGCTACCGGGGAGCTGTTTTTT.

The chain combines TRBV24-1 with TRBJ2-7; 7 bases map to TRBD1. The CDR3 runs to 15 residues. J lost 1 base, V lost 4 bases, and 6 bases had no gene match. Germline V gives CDR1 KGHDR, CDR2 SFDVKD. Here the CDR3 reads CATSDRQGPSYEQYF. CDR3 bases: TGTGCCACCAGTGACCGACAGGGACCATCCTACGAGCAGTACTTC.